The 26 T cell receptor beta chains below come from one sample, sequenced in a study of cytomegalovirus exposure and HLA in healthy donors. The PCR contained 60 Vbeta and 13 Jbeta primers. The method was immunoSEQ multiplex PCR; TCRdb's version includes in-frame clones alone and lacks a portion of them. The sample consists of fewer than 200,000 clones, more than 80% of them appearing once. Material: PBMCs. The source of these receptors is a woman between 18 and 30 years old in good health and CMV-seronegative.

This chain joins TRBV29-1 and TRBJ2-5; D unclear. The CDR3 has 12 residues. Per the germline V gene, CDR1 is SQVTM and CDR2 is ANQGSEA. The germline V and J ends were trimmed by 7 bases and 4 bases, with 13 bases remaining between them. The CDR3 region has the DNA TGCAGCGGTGCCCCATCCGGAGAGACCCAGTACTTC. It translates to CSGAPSGETQYF.

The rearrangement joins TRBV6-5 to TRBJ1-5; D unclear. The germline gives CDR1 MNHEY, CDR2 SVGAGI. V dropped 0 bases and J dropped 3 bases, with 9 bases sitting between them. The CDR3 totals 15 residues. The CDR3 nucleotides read TGTGCCAGCAGTTACTCGAGACACCTCAATCAGCCCCAGCATTTT. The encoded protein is CASSYSRHLNQPQHF.

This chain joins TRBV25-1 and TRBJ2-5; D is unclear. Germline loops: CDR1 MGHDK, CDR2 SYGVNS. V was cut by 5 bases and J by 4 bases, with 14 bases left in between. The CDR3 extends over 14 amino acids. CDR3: CASSRGFDGETQYF. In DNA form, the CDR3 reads TGTGCCAGCAGTAGAGGATTCGACGGAGAGACCCAGTACTTC.

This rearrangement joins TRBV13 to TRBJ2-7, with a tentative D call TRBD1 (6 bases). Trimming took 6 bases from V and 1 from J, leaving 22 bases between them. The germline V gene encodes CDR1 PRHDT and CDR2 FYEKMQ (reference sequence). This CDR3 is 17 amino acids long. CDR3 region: CASSPHLPGTPSYEQYF. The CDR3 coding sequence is TGTGCCAGCAGTCCTCATCTTCCCGGGACACCATCCTACGAGCAGTACTTC.

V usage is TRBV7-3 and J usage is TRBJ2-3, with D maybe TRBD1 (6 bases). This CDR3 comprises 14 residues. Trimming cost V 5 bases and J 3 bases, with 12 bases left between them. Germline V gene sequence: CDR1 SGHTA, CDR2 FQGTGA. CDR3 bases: TGTGCCAGCAGCGAGGCAGGGGAGACAGATACGCAGTATTTT. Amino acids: CASSEAGETDTQYF.

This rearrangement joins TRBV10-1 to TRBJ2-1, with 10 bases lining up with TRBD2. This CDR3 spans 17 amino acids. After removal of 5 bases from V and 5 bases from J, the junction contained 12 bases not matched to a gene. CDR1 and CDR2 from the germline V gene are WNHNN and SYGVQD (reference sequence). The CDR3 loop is CASSPSLAGGGHNEQFF. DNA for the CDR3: TGCGCCAGCAGTCCTTCCTTAGCGGGAGGCGGACACAATGAGCAGTTCTTC.

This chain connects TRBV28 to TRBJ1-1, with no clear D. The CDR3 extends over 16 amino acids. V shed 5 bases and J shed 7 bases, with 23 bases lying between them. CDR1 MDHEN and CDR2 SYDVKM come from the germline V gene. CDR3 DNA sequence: TGTGCCAGCAGTCTTGCCGACGGTTCCGGGGAGGTTGAAGCTTTCTTT. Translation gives CASSLADGSGEVEAFF.

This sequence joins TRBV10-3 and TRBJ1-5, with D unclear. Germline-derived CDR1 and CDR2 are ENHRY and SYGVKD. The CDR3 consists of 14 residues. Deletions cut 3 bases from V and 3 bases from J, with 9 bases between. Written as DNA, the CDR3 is TGTGCCATCAGTGATGGGCCCTCCAATCAGCCCCAGCATTTT. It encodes CAISDGPSNQPQHF.

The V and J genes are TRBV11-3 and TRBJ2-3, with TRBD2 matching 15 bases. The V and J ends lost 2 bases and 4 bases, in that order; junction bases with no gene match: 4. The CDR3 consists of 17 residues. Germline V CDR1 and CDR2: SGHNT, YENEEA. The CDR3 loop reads CASSLSGLAGGADTQYF. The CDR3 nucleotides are TGTGCCAGCAGCTTATCGGGACTAGCGGGAGGAGCAGATACGCAGTATTTT. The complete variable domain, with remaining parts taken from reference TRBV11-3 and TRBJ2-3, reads EAGVVQSPRYKIIEKKQPVAFWCNPISGHNTLYWYLQNLGQGPELLIRYENEEAVDDSQLPKDRFSAERLKGVDSTLKIQPAELGDSAVYLCASSLSGLAGGADTQYFGPGTRLTVL.

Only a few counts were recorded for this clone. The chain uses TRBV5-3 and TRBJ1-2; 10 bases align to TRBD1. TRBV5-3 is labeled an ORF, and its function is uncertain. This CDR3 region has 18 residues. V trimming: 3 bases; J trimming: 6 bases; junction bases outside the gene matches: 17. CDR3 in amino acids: CARSSLPGTGDNIHGYTF. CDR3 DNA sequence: TGTGCCAGAAGCTCATTACCCGGGACAGGGGATAATATCCATGGCTACACCTTC.

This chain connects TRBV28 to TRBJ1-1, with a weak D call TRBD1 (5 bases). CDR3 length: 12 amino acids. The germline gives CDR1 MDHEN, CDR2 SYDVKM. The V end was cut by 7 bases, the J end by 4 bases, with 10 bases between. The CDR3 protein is CASTLQGTEAFF. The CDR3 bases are TGTGCCAGCACCCTCCAGGGCACTGAAGCTTTCTTT.

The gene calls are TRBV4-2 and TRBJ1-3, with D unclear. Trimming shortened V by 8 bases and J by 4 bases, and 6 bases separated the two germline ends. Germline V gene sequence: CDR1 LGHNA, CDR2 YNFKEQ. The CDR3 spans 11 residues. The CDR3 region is CASGGGNTIYF. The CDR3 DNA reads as TGTGCCAGCGGCGGGGGAAACACCATATATTTT.

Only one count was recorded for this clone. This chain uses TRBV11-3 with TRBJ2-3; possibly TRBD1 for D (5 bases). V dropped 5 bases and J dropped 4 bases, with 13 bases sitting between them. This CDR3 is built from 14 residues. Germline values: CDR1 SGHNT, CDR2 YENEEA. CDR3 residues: CASSPGQAPDTQYF. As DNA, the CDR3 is TGTGCCAGCAGCCCAGGACAAGCTCCAGATACGCAGTATTTT.

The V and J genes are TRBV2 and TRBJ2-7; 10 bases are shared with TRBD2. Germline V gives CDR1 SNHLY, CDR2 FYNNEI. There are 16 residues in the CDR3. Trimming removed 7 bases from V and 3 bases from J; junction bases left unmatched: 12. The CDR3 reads CASTRGGLAGDYEQYF. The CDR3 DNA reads TGTGCCAGCACCCGAGGGGGGCTAGCGGGAGACTACGAGCAGTACTTC.

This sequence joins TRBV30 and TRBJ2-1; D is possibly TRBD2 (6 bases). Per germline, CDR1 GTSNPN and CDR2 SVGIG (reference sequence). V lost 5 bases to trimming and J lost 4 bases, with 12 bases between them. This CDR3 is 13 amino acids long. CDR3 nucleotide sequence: TGTGCCTGGCGGGGGTCCGCGTACAATGAGCAGTTCTTC. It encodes CAWRGSAYNEQFF. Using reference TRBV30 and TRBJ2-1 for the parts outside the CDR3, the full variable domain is SQTIHQWPATLVQPVGSPLSLECTVEGTSNPNLYWYRQAAGRGLQLLFYSVGIGQISSEVPQNLSASRPQDRQFILSSKKLLLSDSGFYLCAWRGSAYNEQFFGPGTRLTVL.

The CDR3 bases are TGTGCCAGCATCGGGCGGGAGAGGCACAATGAGCAGTTCTTC. Protein: CASIGRERHNEQFF. The genes are TRBV11-3 and TRBJ2-1; 7 bases fit TRBD2. The CDR3 loop spans 14 amino acids. The junction had 8 bases not matched to a gene; V was cut back by 7 bases and J by 5 bases. CDR1 and CDR2 (germline): SGHNT, YENEEA.

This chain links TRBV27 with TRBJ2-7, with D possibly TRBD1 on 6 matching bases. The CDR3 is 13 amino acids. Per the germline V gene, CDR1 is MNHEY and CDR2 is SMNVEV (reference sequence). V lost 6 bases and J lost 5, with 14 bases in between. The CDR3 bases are TGTGCCAGCAGCCGGACAGTAGGGGACGAGCAGTACTTC. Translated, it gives CASSRTVGDEQYF.

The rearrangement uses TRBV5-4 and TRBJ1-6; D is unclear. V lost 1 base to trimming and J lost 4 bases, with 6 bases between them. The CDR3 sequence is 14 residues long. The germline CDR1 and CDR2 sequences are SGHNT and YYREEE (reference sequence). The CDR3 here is CASSLYGYNSPLHF. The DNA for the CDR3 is TGTGCCAGCAGCTTGTACGGGTATAATTCACCCCTCCACTTT.

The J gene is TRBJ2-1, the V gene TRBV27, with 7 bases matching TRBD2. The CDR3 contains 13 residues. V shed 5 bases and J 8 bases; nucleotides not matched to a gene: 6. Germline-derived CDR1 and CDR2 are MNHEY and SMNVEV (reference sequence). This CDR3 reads CASSGRAGDEQFF. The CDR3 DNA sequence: TGTGCCAGCAGTGGGAGGGCGGGCGATGAGCAGTTCTTC.

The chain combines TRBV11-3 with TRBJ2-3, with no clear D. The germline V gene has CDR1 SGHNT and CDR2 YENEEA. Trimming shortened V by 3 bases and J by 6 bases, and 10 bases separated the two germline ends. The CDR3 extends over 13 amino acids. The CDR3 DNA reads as TGTGCCAGCAGCTTTCAAGCAGGCGATACGCAGTATTTT. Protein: CASSFQAGDTQYF.

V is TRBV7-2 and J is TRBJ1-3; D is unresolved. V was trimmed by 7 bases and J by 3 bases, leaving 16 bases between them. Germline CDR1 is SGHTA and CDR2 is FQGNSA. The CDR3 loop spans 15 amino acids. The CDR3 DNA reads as TGTGCCAGCACCCCCGGTCTCGCCGATGGAAACACCATATATTTT. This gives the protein CASTPGLADGNTIYF.

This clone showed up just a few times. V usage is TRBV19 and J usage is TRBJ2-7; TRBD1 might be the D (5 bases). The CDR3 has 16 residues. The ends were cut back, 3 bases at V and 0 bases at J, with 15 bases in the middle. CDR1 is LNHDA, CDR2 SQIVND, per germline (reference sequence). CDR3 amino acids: CASSIGIRASSYEQYF. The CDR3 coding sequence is TGTGCCAGTAGTATTGGTATCAGGGCAAGCTCCTACGAGCAGTACTTC. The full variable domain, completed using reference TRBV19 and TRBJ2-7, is DGGITQSPKYLFRKEGQNVTLSCEQNLNHDAMYWYRQDPGQGLRLIYYSQIVNDFQKGDIAEGYSVSREKKESFPLTVTSAQKNPTAFYLCASSIGIRASSYEQYFGPGTRLTVT.

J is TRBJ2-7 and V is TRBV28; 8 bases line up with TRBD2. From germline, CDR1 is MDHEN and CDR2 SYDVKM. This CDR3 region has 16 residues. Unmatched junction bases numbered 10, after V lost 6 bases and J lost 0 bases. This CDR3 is CASRYHSGTSSYEQYF. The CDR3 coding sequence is TGTGCCAGCAGATACCATTCCGGGACTAGCTCCTACGAGCAGTACTTC.

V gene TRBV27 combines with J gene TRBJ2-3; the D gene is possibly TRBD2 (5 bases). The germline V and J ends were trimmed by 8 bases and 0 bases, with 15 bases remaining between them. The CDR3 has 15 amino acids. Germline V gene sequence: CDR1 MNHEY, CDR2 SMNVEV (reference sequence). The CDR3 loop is CASQPGFSSTDTQYF. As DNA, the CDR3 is TGTGCCAGCCAACCGGGATTTTCTAGCACAGATACGCAGTATTTT.

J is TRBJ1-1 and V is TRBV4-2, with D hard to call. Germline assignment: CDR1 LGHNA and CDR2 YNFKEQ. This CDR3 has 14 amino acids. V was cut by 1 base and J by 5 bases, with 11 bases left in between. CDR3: CASSQGVLETEAFF. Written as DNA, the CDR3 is TGTGCCAGCAGCCAAGGGGTTTTGGAGACTGAAGCTTTCTTT.

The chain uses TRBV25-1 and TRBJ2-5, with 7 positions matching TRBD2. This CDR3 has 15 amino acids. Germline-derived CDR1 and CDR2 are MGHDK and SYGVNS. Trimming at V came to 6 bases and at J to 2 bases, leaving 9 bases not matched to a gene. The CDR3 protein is CASSPSSGLQETQYF. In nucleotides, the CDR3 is TGTGCCAGCAGCCCCTCTAGCGGACTACAAGAGACCCAGTACTTC.